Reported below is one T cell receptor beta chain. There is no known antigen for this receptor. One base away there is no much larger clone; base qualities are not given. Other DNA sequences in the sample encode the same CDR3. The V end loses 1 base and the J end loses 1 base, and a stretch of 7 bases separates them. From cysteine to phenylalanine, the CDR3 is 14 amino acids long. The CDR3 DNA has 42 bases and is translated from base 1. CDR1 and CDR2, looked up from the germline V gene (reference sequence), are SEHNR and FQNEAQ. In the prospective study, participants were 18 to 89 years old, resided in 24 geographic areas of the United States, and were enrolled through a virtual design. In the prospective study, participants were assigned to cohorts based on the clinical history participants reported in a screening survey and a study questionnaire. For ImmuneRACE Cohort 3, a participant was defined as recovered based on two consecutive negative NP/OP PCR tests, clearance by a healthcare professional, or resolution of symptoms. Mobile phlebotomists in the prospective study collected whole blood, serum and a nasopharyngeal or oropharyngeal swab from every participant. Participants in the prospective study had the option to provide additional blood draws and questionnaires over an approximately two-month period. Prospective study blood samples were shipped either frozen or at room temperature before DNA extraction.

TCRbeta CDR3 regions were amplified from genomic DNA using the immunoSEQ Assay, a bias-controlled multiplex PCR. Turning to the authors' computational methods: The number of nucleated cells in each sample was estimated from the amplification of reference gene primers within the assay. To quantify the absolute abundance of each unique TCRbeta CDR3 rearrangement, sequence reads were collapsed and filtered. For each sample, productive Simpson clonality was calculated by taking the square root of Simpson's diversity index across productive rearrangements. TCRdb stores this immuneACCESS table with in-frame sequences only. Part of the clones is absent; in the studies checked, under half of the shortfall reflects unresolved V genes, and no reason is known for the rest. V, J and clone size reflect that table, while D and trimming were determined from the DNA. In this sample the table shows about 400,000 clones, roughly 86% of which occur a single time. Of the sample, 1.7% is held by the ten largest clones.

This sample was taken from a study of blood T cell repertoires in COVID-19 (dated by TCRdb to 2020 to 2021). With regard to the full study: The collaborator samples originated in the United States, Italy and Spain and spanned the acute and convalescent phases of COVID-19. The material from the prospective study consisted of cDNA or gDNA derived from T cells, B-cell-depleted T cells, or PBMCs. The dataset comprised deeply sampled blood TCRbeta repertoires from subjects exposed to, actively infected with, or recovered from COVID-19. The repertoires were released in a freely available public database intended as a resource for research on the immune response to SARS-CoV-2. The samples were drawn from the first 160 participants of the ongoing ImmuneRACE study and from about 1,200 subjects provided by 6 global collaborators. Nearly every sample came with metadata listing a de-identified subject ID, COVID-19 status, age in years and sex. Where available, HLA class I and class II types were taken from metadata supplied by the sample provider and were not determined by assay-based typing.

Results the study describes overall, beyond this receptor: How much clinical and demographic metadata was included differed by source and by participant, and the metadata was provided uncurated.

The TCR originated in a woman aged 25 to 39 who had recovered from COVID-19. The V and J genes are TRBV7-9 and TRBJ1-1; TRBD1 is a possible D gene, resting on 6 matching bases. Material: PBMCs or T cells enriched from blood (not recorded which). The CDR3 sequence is CASSLGTANTEAFF. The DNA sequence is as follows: TGTGCCAGCAGCTTAGGGACAGCGAACACTGAAGCTTTCTTT.